These 26 T cell receptor beta chains share one sample of origin, sequenced in a study of T cell clones after liver transplantation. Sequencing was performed with immunoSEQ multiplex PCR; in TCRdb, only in-frame clones are kept and a portion is missing. This sample carries more than 95,000 clones, 90% of them seen once, and the ten largest clones take approximately 0.78%. The sequences come from CD4+ T cells from blood, collected 12 months after liver transplant. The origin of the receptors is a human patient who received a liver transplant. Some T cells may be provided by the graft donor.

This chain links TRBV7-9 with TRBJ2-3, with 9 nucleotides matching TRBD2. Trimming took 7 bases from V and 0 from J; bases not matched to a gene: 5. Per the germline V gene, CDR1 is SEHNR and CDR2 is FQNEAQ (reference sequence). CDR3 length: 15 amino acids. The CDR3 region has the DNA TGTGCCAGCACCCCCGGACTAGCGAGCACAGATACGCAGTATTTT. This gives the protein CASTPGLASTDTQYF.

The V gene is TRBV28, the J gene TRBJ2-1; 8 nucleotides align to TRBD2. Germline loops: CDR1 MDHEN, CDR2 SYDVKM. Trimming at V came to 7 bases and at J to 3 bases, leaving 11 bases not matched to a gene. CDR3 length equals 16 residues. The CDR3 DNA reads TGTGCCAGCAATCACCTAGCGGCGGGGGGCTACAATGAGCAGTTCTTC. Translated, it gives CASNHLAAGGYNEQFF. Full variable domain (outside the CDR3, taken from reference TRBV28 and TRBJ2-1): DVKVTQSSRYLVKRTGEKVFLECVQDMDHENMFWYRQDPGLGLRLIYFSYDVKMKEKGDIPEGYSVSREKKERFSLILESASTNQTSMYLCASNHLAAGGYNEQFFGPGTRLTVL.

The rearrangement joins TRBV19 to TRBJ2-7; D is perhaps TRBD1 or TRBD2 (5 bases each). Germline CDR1 and CDR2: LNHDA and SQIVND (reference sequence). The V gene lost 6 bases and the J gene lost 2 bases, with 17 bases spanning the gap. The CDR3 totals 15 residues. The CDR3 region has the DNA TGTGCCAGTAGCCCATTCCGGGACGCAGCCTACGAGCAGTACTTC. Amino acids: CASSPFRDAAYEQYF.

The chain joins TRBV15 to TRBJ2-7; D is undetermined. Between the trimmed V and J ends, which lost 0 bases and 2 bases, there was a span of 8 bases. Per germline, CDR1 LNHNV and CDR2 YYDKDF (reference sequence). This CDR3 comprises 14 residues. The CDR3 DNA follows: TGTGCCACCAGCAGAGATGTGGGGACCTACGAGCAGTACTTC. It translates to CATSRDVGTYEQYF.

The gene calls are TRBV2 and TRBJ2-5; weak D call: TRBD1 (5 bases). The CDR3 loop spans 12 amino acids. Looked up from germline, CDR1 is SNHLY and CDR2 is FYNNEI. Trimming pared 8 bases from V and 2 bases from J, leaving 9 bases between. This chain's CDR3 is CASGARQETQYF. For the CDR3, the DNA is TGTGCCAGCGGGGCAAGACAAGAGACCCAGTACTTC.

Details on this clone: Additional DNA sequences in this sample encode the identical CDR3. V usage is TRBV7-2 and J usage is TRBJ1-3; D is undetermined. The ends were cut back, 5 bases at V and 0 bases at J, with 8 bases in the middle. The CDR3 consists of 14 residues. CDR1 SGHTA and CDR2 FQGNSA come from the germline V gene. CDR3 nucleotides: TGTGCCAGCAGCCTGGGAGGCTCTGGAAACACCATATATTTT. Protein sequence: CASSLGGSGNTIYF. Filled out from reference TRBV7-2 and TRBJ1-3, the complete variable domain reads GAGVSQSPSNKVTEKGKDVELRCDPISGHTALYWYRQSLGQGLEFLIYFQGNSAPDKSGLPSDRFSAERTGGSVSTLTIQRTQQEDSAVYLCASSLGGSGNTIYFGEGSWLTVV.

The chain combines TRBV4-2 with TRBJ2-3; no definite D call. Germline V gives CDR1 LGHNA, CDR2 YNFKEQ. This CDR3 region has 15 residues. Between the trimmed V and J ends, which lost 6 bases and 3 bases, there was a span of 16 bases. The CDR3 bases are TGTGCCAGCAGGCCACGCTGGGAAGGAACAGATACGCAGTATTTT. Residues: CASRPRWEGTDTQYF.

The chain links TRBV4-1 to TRBJ2-5; D not certain. Between the trimmed V and J ends, which lost 4 bases and 4 bases, there was a span of 13 bases. This CDR3 is built from 14 residues. CDR1 is MGHRA and CDR2 is YSYEKL in the germline V gene. This chain's CDR3 is CASSLEGPRETQYF. In DNA form, the CDR3 reads TGCGCCAGCAGCCTGGAAGGGCCGAGAGAGACCCAGTACTTC.

The V call is TRBV5-1, the J call TRBJ2-1; 9 bases agree with TRBD1. The CDR3 is 14 amino acids. The ends lost 4 bases at V and 6 bases at J; junction bases unmatched: 5. In germline, CDR1 is SGHRS, CDR2 YFSETQ. The CDR3 here is CASSPGTGFNEQFF. The CDR3 nucleotides read TGCGCCAGCAGCCCCGGGACAGGGTTCAATGAGCAGTTCTTC.

The sample holds one count of this clone. The genes are TRBV5-1 and TRBJ2-5; D tentatively reads TRBD1 or TRBD2 (6 bases each). Germline values: CDR1 SGHRS, CDR2 YFSETQ. The V end was cut by 0 bases, the J end by 5 bases, with 20 bases between. CDR3 size: 17 residues. For the CDR3, the DNA is TGCGCCAGCAGCTTGGCGGTTAGGGGGGCAGTTGCGGAGACCCAGTACTTC. Its protein is CASSLAVRGAVAETQYF.

This chain joins TRBV5-1 and TRBJ2-5; a possible D gene is TRBD1 (5 bases). The CDR3 is 12 residues long. Germline loops: CDR1 SGHRS, CDR2 YFSETQ. V was shortened by 1 base and J by 4 bases, with 5 bases between the two germline ends. The CDR3 bases are TGCGCCAGCAGCTTGCAGGGAGAGACCCAGTACTTC. Translating it yields CASSLQGETQYF.

This clone was recorded only once. V and J are TRBV15 and TRBJ1-4; tentatively, D is TRBD1 (5 bases). This CDR3 is 15 amino acids long. V lost 0 bases to trimming and J lost 2 bases, with 7 bases between them. Germline V lookup: CDR1 LNHNV, CDR2 YYDKDF (reference sequence). CDR3 sequence reads: CATSREQATNEKLFF. For the CDR3, the DNA is TGTGCCACCAGCAGAGAACAGGCCACTAATGAAAAACTGTTTTTT.

The chain combines TRBV5-8 with TRBJ2-3; D is tentatively TRBD1 or TRBD2 (5 bases each). Germline CDR1 and CDR2: SGHTS and YDEGEE. The CDR3 consists of 16 residues. Trimming pared 5 bases from V and 0 bases from J, leaving 16 bases between. The CDR3 DNA reads as TGTGCCAGCAGTTCGGGGCGGAGGAGTAGCACAGATACGCAGTATTTT. Translating gives CASSSGRRSSTDTQYF.

The chain uses TRBV19 and TRBJ1-1; D remains ambiguous. The CDR3 consists of 12 residues. The germline CDR1 and CDR2 sequences are LNHDA and SQIVND (reference sequence). V dropped 4 bases and J dropped 1 base, with 4 bases sitting between them. This chain's CDR3 is CASSKQNTEAFF. The CDR3 DNA reads TGTGCCAGTAGTAAGCAGAACACTGAAGCTTTCTTT.

V gene TRBV2 combines with J gene TRBJ2-7; TRBD1 might be the D (5 bases). This CDR3 is 15 amino acids long. Germline V gene lookup returns CDR1 SNHLY and CDR2 FYNNEI. V gave up 6 bases and J gave up 5 bases, with 20 bases separating them. The CDR3 DNA reads TGTGCCAGCAGCCGACGATGGGGCGAATCCCACGAGCAGTACTTC. This codes for CASSRRWGESHEQYF.

This chain uses TRBV7-2 with TRBJ2-2; a weak D match, TRBD2 (6 bases). Germline loops: CDR1 SGHTA, CDR2 FQGNSA. The V and J ends lost 3 bases and 7 bases respectively, with 15 bases between them. This CDR3 comprises 15 residues. The CDR3 sequence: CASSFTSSRDGELFF. The CDR3 DNA reads TGTGCCAGCAGCTTTACTAGCTCGCGGGACGGGGAGCTGTTTTTT.

This chain links TRBV5-1 with TRBJ2-1; 7 bases fit TRBD1. Trimming cost V 4 bases and J 9 bases; bases outside gene matches: 7. Per germline, CDR1 SGHRS and CDR2 YFSETQ. The CDR3 length is 13 residues. CDR3 residues: CASSLRGQLEQFF. The CDR3 DNA reads as TGCGCCAGCAGCCTCCGGGGACAGCTTGAGCAGTTCTTC.

The chain is built from TRBV7-6 and TRBJ1-5; no definite D call. V was clipped by 2 bases and J by 5 bases, with 7 bases between them. Per germline, CDR1 SGHVS and CDR2 FNYEAQ. This CDR3 contains 13 residues. CDR3 amino acids: CASSLRDYQPQHF. The CDR3 bases are TGTGCCAGCAGCTTAAGAGATTATCAGCCCCAGCATTTT. Based on the CDR3 plus reference TRBV7-6 and TRBJ1-5, the full variable domain is GAGVSQSPRYKVTKRGQDVALRCDPISGHVSLYWYRQALGQGPEFLTYFNYEAQQDKSGLPNDRFSAERPEGSISTLTIQRTEQRDSAMYRCASSLRDYQPQHFGDGTRLSIL.

The chain couples TRBV19 to TRBJ2-3; D unclear. The germline V gene encodes CDR1 LNHDA and CDR2 SQIVND (reference sequence). The CDR3 length is 13 residues. The V end was cut by 3 bases, the J end by 3 bases, with 7 bases between. DNA of the CDR3: TGTGCCAGTAGTATCGCCCGGACAGATACGCAGTATTTT. It specifies CASSIARTDTQYF.

The chain employs TRBV10-3 and TRBJ1-5, with a tentative D call TRBD1 (6 bases). Germline V CDR1 and CDR2: ENHRY, SYGVKD. This CDR3 has 15 amino acids. The V and J ends lost 6 bases and 1 base respectively, with 13 bases between them. CDR3 region: CAIRTGPDSNQPQHF. The CDR3 DNA sequence: TGTGCCATCAGGACAGGTCCCGACAGCAATCAGCCCCAGCATTTT.

The chain employs TRBV29-1 and TRBJ1-4; D possibly corresponds to TRBD1 (6 bases). Germline V gene data show CDR1 as SQVTM and CDR2 as ANQGSEA. Trimming left V 5 bases short and J 8 bases short, with 12 bases between. This CDR3 has 12 amino acids. CDR3 bases: TGCAGCGTTCAGGGGCGGGAGGAAAAACTGTTTTTT. This encodes CSVQGREEKLFF.

The rearrangement links TRBV7-3 to TRBJ2-3; 7 bases are a match to TRBD2. There are 13 residues in the CDR3. Germline CDR1 and CDR2: SGHTA and FQGTGA. V dropped 5 bases and J dropped 7; count of bases not matched to a gene: 6. The chain's CDR3 is CASSPASGYTQYF. CDR3 DNA sequence: TGTGCCAGCAGCCCAGCTAGCGGATATACGCAGTATTTT.

The V gene is TRBV18, the J gene TRBJ2-1; perhaps D is TRBD1 or TRBD2 (5 bases each). The V gene lost 4 bases and the J gene lost 8 bases, with 18 bases spanning the gap. The germline CDR1 and CDR2 sequences are KGHSH and LQKENI. The CDR3 covers 15 residues. CDR3 nucleotide sequence: TGTGCCAGCTCACTAGGGGACCACAGAGTCGATGAGCAGTTCTTC. Protein sequence: CASSLGDHRVDEQFF.

The chain combines TRBV7-9 with TRBJ2-1; TRBD2 matches 10 bases. After removal of 2 bases from V and 9 bases from J, the junction contained 4 bases not matched to a gene. This CDR3 comprises 14 residues. The germline V gene encodes CDR1 SEHNR and CDR2 FQNEAQ (reference sequence). CDR3 nucleotides: TGTGCCAGCAGCTTACTAGCGGGAGTTATTGAGCAGTTCTTC. It yields the protein CASSLLAGVIEQFF.

This chain links TRBV28 with TRBJ2-2; the match to TRBD1 covers 7 bases. CDR3 length equals 16 residues. Germline V gene data show CDR1 as MDHEN and CDR2 as SYDVKM. V trimming: 7 bases; J trimming: 1 base; junction bases outside the gene matches: 9. The CDR3 protein is CASIGLGTENTGELFF. CDR3 nucleotides: TGTGCCAGCATTGGGTTGGGGACAGAGAACACCGGGGAGCTGTTTTTT.

The gene calls are TRBV6-1 and TRBJ1-5; D unresolved. This CDR3 contains 15 residues. Germline V CDR1 and CDR2: MNHNS, SASEGT. Trimming removed 6 bases at V and 4 bases at J, with 16 bases between. The DNA for the CDR3 is TGTGCCAGCAGGGGCCTTACGGTAGGAAATCAGCCCCAGCATTTT. Translating gives CASRGLTVGNQPQHF.